The TCR beta chain under discussion was sequenced for a study of cytomegalovirus exposure and HLA in healthy donors. As to this clone: Its target is unknown.

Study findings and constraints: The study carried out a later analysis of TCR beta sequences. It associated some 15,000 of them with specific HLA alleles at a false discovery rate of 0.05. What a later analysis reportedly showed was that an Asian-associated ancestry cluster had fewer N-insertions than the approximately 670-donor mean. An analysis that came later showed most CMV-associated TCR beta chains appearing HLA-restricted.

The CDR3 runs 11 residues. Germline lookup yields CDR1 MDHEN and CDR2 SYDVKM. V gave up 11 bases and J gave up 7 bases; unmatched junction bases: 7. PCR was performed using 60 Vbeta and 13 Jbeta primers. The method was immunoSEQ multiplex PCR; TCRdb's version includes in-frame clones alone and lacks a portion of them. The sample includes under 200,000 clones, around nine tenths of them seen just once. The sample consisted of PBMCs. V and J are TRBV28 and TRBJ2-7, with 8 bases lining up with TRBD2. This clonotype was sampled from a young woman in good health and CMV-seronegative. The CDR3, as DNA: TGTGCCTCGGGGGGGCTAAGGGAGCAGTACTTC. Translated: CASGGLREQYF.